This passage covers 21 T cell receptor beta chains from one sample sequenced in a study of radiotherapy plus CTLA-4 blockade in lung cancer. Assay used: immunoSEQ multiplex PCR; TCRdb lists only in-frame clones, some missing. The sample records some 50,000 clones, less than 85% being singletons. Here the sequenced sample was peripheral blood, taken from a patient treated with radiotherapy plus ipilimumab. The source is a human donor with non-small cell lung cancer who had stable disease on radiotherapy plus ipilimumab.

The rearrangement links TRBV6-1 to TRBJ1-4; 7 positions agree with TRBD1. Germline CDR1 and CDR2: MNHNS and SASEGT. The V gene end was trimmed by 4 bases and the J gene end by 8 bases; junction bases not matched to a gene: 22. The CDR3 is 19 residues long. Here the CDR3 DNA reads TGTGCCAGCAGTGGATCCGGGACAGCAACAAGCCTAGTACACGAAAAACTGTTTTTT. Its translation: CASSGSGTATSLVHEKLFF.

CDR3 coding DNA: TGTGCCAGCAGTGAACCAAGGGGCAATCAGCCCCAGCATTTT. It specifies CASSEPRGNQPQHF. The V and J genes are TRBV6-1 and TRBJ1-5; D ambiguous. The CDR3 is made up of 14 amino acids. Trimming stripped 2 bases from V and 2 bases from J, with 7 bases between. The germline V gene has CDR1 MNHNS and CDR2 SASEGT.

The rearrangement uses TRBV5-4 and TRBJ2-5, with D perhaps TRBD2 (7 bases). Germline assignment: CDR1 SGHNT and CDR2 YYREEE (reference sequence). This CDR3 has 15 residues. The V end was cut by 4 bases, the J end by 5 bases, with 18 bases between. The CDR3 nucleotides are TGTGCCAGCAGCCCGAGGGGGGGACTAAGGGAGACCCAGTACTTC. Amino acids: CASSPRGGLRETQYF.

There are a few counts of this clone. The chain has TRBV7-3 and TRBJ1-3; D is possibly TRBD1 (6 bases). Between the trimmed V and J ends, which lost 2 bases and 2 bases, there was a span of 13 bases. CDR1 SGHTA and CDR2 FQGTGA come from the germline V gene. This CDR3 comprises 16 residues. The chain's CDR3 is CASSLVGRGTGNTIYF. CDR3 nucleotide sequence: TGTGCCAGCAGCTTAGTCGGCAGGGGCACTGGAAACACCATATATTTT.

The V call is TRBV6-6, the J call TRBJ2-2, with 8 bases identical to TRBD1. Per germline, CDR1 MNHNY and CDR2 SVGAGI (reference sequence). The CDR3 runs 15 residues. Trimming removed 5 bases from V and 1 base from J; junction bases left unmatched: 3. The CDR3 DNA follows: TGTGCCAGCAGTCCAGGGGGCCTGAACACCGGGGAGCTGTTTTTT. It encodes CASSPGGLNTGELFF.

The CDR3 spells CASSLIPDKTPLHF. In nucleotides, the CDR3 is TGTGCCAGCAGCTTAATCCCAGACAAGACACCCCTCCACTTT. The chain is built from TRBV7-2 and TRBJ1-6; D gene uncertain. V was trimmed by 2 bases and J by 11 bases, leaving 13 bases between them. The CDR3 loop spans 14 amino acids. CDR1 is SGHTA and CDR2 is FQGNSA in the germline V gene.

The chain joins TRBV5-1 to TRBJ2-1; TRBD2 agrees at 12 bases. J lost 7 bases, V lost 3 bases, and 5 bases had no gene match. Germline CDR1 is SGHRS and CDR2 is YFSETQ. CDR3 length: 15 amino acids. The CDR3: CASSSRLAGVNEQFF. In nucleotides, the CDR3 is TGCGCCAGCAGCTCCCGACTAGCGGGGGTGAATGAGCAGTTCTTC.

The gene calls are TRBV6-1 and TRBJ2-7; 10 nucleotides match TRBD2. CDR1 and CDR2 (germline): MNHNS, SASEGT. V was pared by 7 bases and J by 0 bases, with 6 bases of the junction left unmatched. The CDR3 consists of 15 residues. The CDR3 bases are TGTGCCAGCAATCTCGTAGCGGGGGGCTCCTACGAGCAGTACGTC. Its protein product is CASNLVAGGSYEQYV.

The CDR3 bases are TGTGCCAGCTCACCGGCAGTGAACACTGAAGCTTTCTTT. Its protein is CASSPAVNTEAFF. The chain carries TRBV18 and TRBJ1-1, with no clear D. The CDR3 runs to 13 residues. The V and J ends lost 3 bases and 0 bases respectively, with 5 bases between them. The germline V gene encodes CDR1 KGHSH and CDR2 LQKENI. Full variable domain (remainder filled in from reference TRBV18 and TRBJ1-1): NAGVMQNPRHLVRRRGQEARLRCSPMKGHSHVYWYRQLPEEGLKFMVYLQKENIIDESGMPKERFSAEFPKEGPSILRIQQVVRGDSAAYFCASSPAVNTEAFFGQGTRLTVV.

The chain uses TRBV5-6 and TRBJ1-3; the D is unclear. The CDR3 spans 14 residues. Germline CDR1 SGHDT, CDR2 YYEEEE. V was clipped by 4 bases and J by 2 bases, with 10 bases between them. The CDR3 loop reads CASSERFPGNTIYF. DNA for the CDR3: TGTGCCAGCAGCGAAAGATTCCCTGGAAACACCATATATTTT.

V is TRBV30 and J is TRBJ1-6; 8 nucleotides agree with TRBD1. The CDR3 has 13 residues. Germline V gene lookup returns CDR1 GTSNPN and CDR2 SVGIG (reference sequence). V lost 5 bases to trimming and J lost 7 bases; unmatched junction nucleotides: 4. The CDR3 DNA is TGTGCCTGGGGGACAGGACTAAATTCACCCCTCCACTTT. Translated, it gives CAWGTGLNSPLHF.

The table lists this clone with a few counts. V gene TRBV11-2 combines with J gene TRBJ1-1; 8 nucleotides agree with TRBD1. The CDR3 sequence is 15 residues long. V was pared by 5 bases and J by 1 base, with 6 bases of the junction left unmatched. Germline V gene lookup returns CDR1 SGHAT and CDR2 FQNNGV. CDR3 bases: TGTGCCAGCAGCCTGTTTCAGGGGGCGAACACTGAAGCTTTCTTT. It specifies CASSLFQGANTEAFF. The full variable domain, with the rest looked up from reference TRBV11-2 and TRBJ1-1, is EAGVAQSPRYKIIEKRQSVAFWCNPISGHATLYWYQQILGQGPKLLIQFQNNGVVDDSQLPKDRFSAERLKGVDSTLKIQPAKLEDSAVYLCASSLFQGANTEAFFGQGTRLTVV.

The chain joins TRBV19 to TRBJ1-1; the match to TRBD1 covers 8 bases. V trimming: 4 bases; J trimming: 10 bases; junction bases outside the gene matches: 11. The CDR3 sequence is 14 residues long. Germline CDR1 is LNHDA and CDR2 is SQIVND (reference sequence). This chain's CDR3 is CASSTPQGALLAFF. In DNA form, the CDR3 reads TGTGCCAGTAGTACCCCTCAGGGGGCTTTGTTAGCTTTCTTT.

J is TRBJ1-2 and V is TRBV20-1; D is unresolved. Looked up from germline, CDR1 is DFQATT and CDR2 is SNEGSKA (reference sequence). The V gene lost 6 bases and the J gene lost 2 bases, with 7 bases spanning the gap. CDR3 length: 11 amino acids. The CDR3 here is CSATANYGYTF. As DNA, the CDR3 is TGCAGTGCCACCGCGAACTATGGCTACACCTTC.

The chain employs TRBV5-4 and TRBJ2-4, with a weak D call TRBD1 (5 bases). Per the germline V gene, CDR1 is SGHNT and CDR2 is YYREEE (reference sequence). There are 13 residues in the CDR3. The ends were cut back, 2 bases at V and 8 bases at J, with 11 bases in the middle. The DNA of the CDR3 is TGTGCCAGCAGCTTACCCCCAGGGCACATTCAGTACTTC. Translation gives CASSLPPGHIQYF.

This chain links TRBV12-5 with TRBJ2-6, with D possibly matching TRBD2 (5 bases). The CDR3 is 11 residues long. In germline, CDR1 is LGHNT, CDR2 FRNRAP. V shed 7 bases and J shed 15 bases, with 13 bases lying between them. The CDR3 region is CASALMEDLTF. In DNA form, the CDR3 reads TGTGCTAGTGCCCTGATGGAGGACCTGACTTTC.

On this clone: Mismatch with germline at one junction end may stem from a read error. The CDR3 protein is CASGATGERIF. CDR3 sequence (DNA): TGCGCCAGCGGGGCGACAGGGGAAAGAATCTTC. The V and J genes are TRBV5-1 and TRBJ2-1, with 8 bases identical to TRBD1. This CDR3 comprises 11 residues. Germline V gene data show CDR1 as SGHRS and CDR2 as YFSETQ.

The sample holds one count of this clone. This chain uses TRBV5-4 with TRBJ2-3; 8 nucleotides match TRBD2. The CDR3 has 16 amino acids. The J segment lost 5 bases and the V segment lost 1 base, leaving 9 bases of the junction unmatched. The germline gives CDR1 SGHNT, CDR2 YYREEE (reference sequence). The DNA of the CDR3 is TGTGCCAGCAGCTTGCCCCACCGGGGGGGGCGAGATACGCAGTATTTT. Translation gives CASSLPHRGGRDTQYF.

The genes are TRBV6-5 and TRBJ2-1; D might be TRBD1 or TRBD2, each matching 6 bases. Trimming stripped 4 bases from V and 7 bases from J, with 20 bases between. CDR1 is MNHEY, CDR2 SVGAGI, per germline. The CDR3 covers 16 residues. The CDR3 spells CASSWAPGGPGNEQFF. CDR3 DNA: TGTGCCAGCAGTTGGGCCCCTGGGGGGCCGGGGAATGAGCAGTTCTTC.

The chain has TRBV2 and TRBJ1-2; 10 bases align to TRBD1. Germline V gene lookup returns CDR1 SNHLY and CDR2 FYNNEI. This CDR3 is 11 amino acids long. The V and J ends lost 8 bases and 6 bases, in that order; junction bases with no gene match: 0. CDR3 amino acids: CASGTGDGYTF. The CDR3 DNA is TGTGCCAGCGGGACAGGGGATGGCTACACCTTC. Together with reference TRBV2 and TRBJ1-2, the CDR3 gives the full variable domain: EPEVTQTPSHQVTQMGQEVILRCVPISNHLYFYWYRQILGQKVEFLVSFYNNEISEKSEIFDDQFSVERPDGSNFTLKIRSTKLEDSAMYFCASGTGDGYTFGSGTRLTVV.

The chain joins TRBV6-1 to TRBJ2-3, with D perhaps TRBD1 (5 bases). Per the germline V gene, CDR1 is MNHNS and CDR2 is SASEGT. The ends were cut back, 7 bases at V and 6 bases at J, with 20 bases in the middle. CDR3 size: 15 residues. CDR3 protein: CASTLTRVQKDTQYF. CDR3 DNA sequence: TGTGCCAGCACCCTAACCAGGGTCCAAAAGGATACGCAGTATTTT.